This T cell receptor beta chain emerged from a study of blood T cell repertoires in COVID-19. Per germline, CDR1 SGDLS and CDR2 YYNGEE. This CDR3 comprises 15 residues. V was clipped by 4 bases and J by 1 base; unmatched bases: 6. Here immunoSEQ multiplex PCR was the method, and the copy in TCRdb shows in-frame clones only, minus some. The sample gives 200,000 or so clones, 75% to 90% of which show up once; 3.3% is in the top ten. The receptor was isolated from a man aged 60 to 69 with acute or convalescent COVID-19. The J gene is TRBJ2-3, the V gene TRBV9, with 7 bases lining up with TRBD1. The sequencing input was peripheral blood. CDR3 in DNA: TGTGCCAGCAGCTACAGACAGGGTGGCACAGATACGCAGTATTTT. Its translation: CASSYRQGGTDTQYF.